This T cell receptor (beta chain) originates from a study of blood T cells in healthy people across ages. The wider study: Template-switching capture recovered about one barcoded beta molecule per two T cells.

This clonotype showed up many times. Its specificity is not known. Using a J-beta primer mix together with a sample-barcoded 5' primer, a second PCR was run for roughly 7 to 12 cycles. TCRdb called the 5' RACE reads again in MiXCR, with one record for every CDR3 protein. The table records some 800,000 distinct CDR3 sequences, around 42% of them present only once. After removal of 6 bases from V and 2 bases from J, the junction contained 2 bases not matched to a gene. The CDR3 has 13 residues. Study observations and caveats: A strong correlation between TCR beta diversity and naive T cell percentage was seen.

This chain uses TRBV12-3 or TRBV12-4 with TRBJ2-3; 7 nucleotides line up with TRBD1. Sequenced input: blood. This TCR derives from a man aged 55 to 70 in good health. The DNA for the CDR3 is TGTGCCAGCAGCGACAGGGCCACAGATACGCAGTATTTT. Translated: CASSDRATDTQYF.